The clone carrying this TCR beta chain came up a few times. Its antigen is not identified. Trimming shortened V by 0 bases and J by 0 bases, and 10 bases separated the two germline ends. CDR1 is SGDLS, CDR2 YYNGEE, per germline. The CDR3 runs to 15 residues. These data originate in a study of T-cell memory formation after mild COVID-19. General study points: Cross-reactive memory appears to have joined, as suggested by some responding clones showing up in pre-infection memory.

One entry per CDR3 protein results from TCRdb running MiXCR on the 5' RACE reads. The data contain a few hundred thousand distinct CDR3 sequences, 20% to 30% of them seen just once; the ten biggest clones take up around 8.1%. The chain employs TRBV9 and TRBJ2-7; D may be TRBD2 (6 bases). The sequence derives from an adult woman who had mild COVID-19 (a few samples of this study predate the infection). Cell type and time point are not known. Sequencing input: PBMCs or a T cell subset sorted from them (not recorded which). CDR3 coding DNA: TGTGCCAGCAGCGTAGGCGGGGAGCCCTCCTACGAGCAGTACTTC. This codes for CASSVGGEPSYEQYF.